This T cell receptor (beta chain) emerged from a study of control samples from healthy donors and cancer patients. Between the trimmed V and J ends, which lost 4 bases and 3 bases, there was a span of 12 bases. This CDR3 is 14 amino acids long. Germline CDR1 and CDR2: SGHNT and YYREEE (reference sequence). TCRdb's table, derived via immunoSEQ multiplex PCR, lists solely in-frame clones and lacks some. Of about 120,000 clones listed, 80% to 95% are singletons. The sequencing sample was made of blood. The sequence was collected from a man aged 18 to 35 in good health. This rearrangement joins TRBV5-4 to TRBJ2-3; D may be TRBD1 or TRBD2 (7 bases each). CDR3 bases: TGTGCCAGCAGCCGACAGGGAGGGACAGATACGCAGTATTTT. Translating gives CASSRQGGTDTQYF.